The 11 T cell receptor beta chains below were found in one sample sequenced in a study of blood T cell repertoires in COVID-19. TCRdb's table, derived via immunoSEQ multiplex PCR, lists solely in-frame clones and lacks some. The profile covers under 40,000 clones, with roughly 89% appearing a single time and 1.5% to 1.9% taken by the ten largest. The specimen was peripheral blood. The receptor source for this set is a man aged 55 to 70 with active COVID-19.

The V call is TRBV24-1, the J call TRBJ2-3; TRBD2 might be the D (6 bases). Trimming took off 4 bases at V and 1 base at J, with 14 bases between the two ends. Germline V gene lookup returns CDR1 KGHDR and CDR2 SFDVKD. The CDR3 covers 16 residues. CDR3 sequence reads: CATSDPGSRGTDTQYF. CDR3 coding DNA: TGTGCCACCAGTGACCCCGGGAGTCGAGGCACAGATACGCAGTATTTT.

The gene calls are TRBV21-1 and TRBJ2-4; TRBD1 was called by the table and not checked on the DNA. TRBV21-1 is noted as a pseudogene. This CDR3 is 18 amino acids long. For the CDR3, the DNA is TGTGCCAGCAGCAAGGGGACAGGGGGAGAAACGGCCAAAAACATTCAGTACTTC. Encoded protein: CASSKGTGGETAKNIQYF.

This clone was seen a handful of times. The chain combines TRBV7-2 with TRBJ2-5; TRBD1 matches at 8 bases. This CDR3 is 16 amino acids long. The junction had 14 bases not matched to a gene; V was cut back by 7 bases and J by 4 bases. CDR1 is SGHTA and CDR2 is FQGNSA in the germline V gene. This CDR3 is CASTQQGQGASETQYF. CDR3 sequence (DNA): TGTGCCAGCACCCAACAGGGGCAGGGGGCGTCAGAGACCCAGTACTTC.

This rearrangement joins TRBV15 to TRBJ1-6; TRBD1 might be the D (6 bases). This CDR3 has 16 residues. Germline CDR1 reads LNHNV; CDR2 reads YYDKDF (reference sequence). Trimming shortened V by 0 bases and J by 4 bases, and 10 bases separated the two germline ends. The CDR3 loop is CATSRDRQAYNSPLHF. In nucleotides, the CDR3 is TGTGCCACCAGCAGAGATAGACAGGCATATAATTCACCCCTCCACTTT.

The genes are TRBV6-6 and TRBJ2-3; D gene ambiguous. Per the germline V gene, CDR1 is MNHNY and CDR2 is SVGAGI (reference sequence). The V gene lost 0 bases and the J gene lost 5 bases, with 12 bases spanning the gap. This CDR3 spans 15 amino acids. The CDR3 DNA is TGTGCCAGCAGTTACTCATCTGGAACGGGAGATACGCAGTATTTT. Translated, it gives CASSYSSGTGDTQYF.

CDR3 sequence: CASSDINRGQGKLFF. The CDR3 region has the DNA TGTGCCAGCAGTGATATAAACAGGGGACAGGGAAAACTGTTTTTT. The rearrangement links TRBV25-1 to TRBJ1-4; 9 bases match TRBD1. With V trimmed by 3 bases and J by 10 bases, 9 bases remained unmatched. The CDR3 sequence is 15 residues long. Germline V CDR1 and CDR2: MGHDK, SYGVNS.

The rearrangement uses TRBV15 and TRBJ1-6; 7 positions agree with TRBD1. CDR3 size: 15 residues. Germline V gene lookup returns CDR1 LNHNV and CDR2 YYDKDF (reference sequence). Trimming removed 1 base from V and 12 bases from J; junction bases left unmatched: 9. CDR3 in amino acids: CATSRALQGILPLHF. In DNA form, the CDR3 reads TGTGCCACCAGCAGAGCACTACAGGGGATCCTACCCCTCCACTTT. Full variable domain (missing parts from reference TRBV15 and TRBJ1-6): DAMVIQNPRYQVTQFGKPVTLSCSQTLNHNVMYWYQQKSSQAPKLLFHYYDKDFNNEADTPDNFQSRRPNTSFCFLDIRSPGLGDTAMYLCATSRALQGILPLHFGNGTRLTVT.

The V call is TRBV14, the J call TRBJ1-2; no clear D gene. Trimming pared 1 base from V and 6 bases from J, leaving 6 bases between. The CDR3 loop spans 12 amino acids. The germline V gene has CDR1 SGHDN and CDR2 FVKESK. This CDR3 reads CASSQAVHGYTF. The CDR3 bases are TGTGCCAGCAGCCAAGCGGTTCATGGCTACACCTTC.

The V call is TRBV7-3, the J call TRBJ2-1; 8 bases line up with TRBD2. CDR1 SGHTA and CDR2 FQGTGA come from the germline V gene. The CDR3 has 19 residues. With 2 bases clipped from V and 2 bases from J, the junction kept 14 bases outside the gene matches. The CDR3 nucleotides are TGTGCCAGCAGCTTACTCGCCAACTCACGGGGGGGCACCTACAATGAGCAGTTCTTC. Its translation is CASSLLANSRGGTYNEQFF.

This sequence joins TRBV24-1 and TRBJ1-5; the D is unclear. The germline V gene encodes CDR1 KGHDR and CDR2 SFDVKD. The CDR3 runs 13 residues. V dropped 4 bases and J dropped 7 bases, with 10 bases sitting between them. The CDR3 coding sequence is TGTGCCACCAGTGAATACAGTGGCCAGCCCCAGCATTTT. This codes for CATSEYSGQPQHF.

The chain employs TRBV21-1 and TRBJ1-2. TRBV21-1 is annotated as a pseudogene. The CDR3 spans 13 residues. CDR3: CAKKAGNLDGYTF. The CDR3, as DNA: TGTGCCAAAAAGGCGGGGAATCTTGATGGCTACACCTTC.